Presented here are 2 T cell receptor beta chains from one specimen sequenced in a study of control samples from healthy donors and cancer patients. TCRdb keeps only in-frame clones here, not all; method: immunoSEQ multiplex PCR. The profile shows some 21,000 clones, around 85% of them singletons. Specimen: PBMCs. These receptors were collected from a man in his sixties with head and neck cancer.

This clone has only a few counts. The J gene is TRBJ2-5, the V gene TRBV5-1; TRBD1 agrees at 7 bases. This CDR3 has 14 amino acids. The V gene's germline CDR1 is SGHRS and CDR2 YFSETQ. Trimming took 2 bases from V and 3 from J; bases not matched to a gene: 4. CDR3 protein: CASSLPTGEETQYF. CDR3 DNA: TGCGCCAGCAGCTTACCCACAGGGGAAGAGACCCAGTACTTC.

The gene calls are TRBV5-6 and TRBJ1-1; D unresolved. The CDR3 covers 12 residues. The V gene lost 1 base and the J gene lost 6 bases, with 7 bases spanning the gap. Per the germline V gene, CDR1 is SGHDT and CDR2 is YYEEEE. The CDR3 DNA follows: TGTGCCAGCAGCTTGCAGTTCGCTGAAGCTTTCTTT. Translated, it gives CASSLQFAEAFF. Drawing the rest from reference TRBV5-6 and TRBJ1-1, the complete variable domain is DAGVTQSPTHLIKTRGQQVTLRCSPKSGHDTVSWYQQALGQGPQFIFQYYEEEERQRGNFPDRFSGHQFPNYSSELNVNALLLGDSALYLCASSLQFAEAFFGQGTRLTVV.